This T cell receptor (beta chain) was sequenced during a study of blood T cell repertoires in COVID-19. The V gene lost 0 bases and the J gene lost 0 bases, with 14 bases spanning the gap. This CDR3 region has 17 residues. Germline CDR1 reads WNHNN; CDR2 reads SYGVQD (reference sequence). The assay was immunoSEQ multiplex PCR, and TCRdb's table has in-frame clones only and misses some. Of about 42,000 clones in the sample, 85% were seen once. V is TRBV10-1 and J is TRBJ1-2; unclear D gene. What was sequenced was peripheral blood. This TCR derives from a man aged 50-60 years with active COVID-19. The chain's CDR3 is CASSESRAGITNYGYTF. CDR3 DNA: TGCGCCAGCAGTGAGTCGAGGGCGGGCATAACTAACTATGGCTACACCTTC.